The T cell receptor beta chain under discussion was sequenced for a study of blood T cell repertoires in COVID-19. About the study: The United States, Italy and Spain were the sources of the acute and convalescent COVID-19 samples. Sample material is recorded as cDNA or gDNA derived from T cells, B-cell-depleted T cells, or PBMCs.

Authors' analysis steps: Quantification of nucleated cells was approximated via reference gene primer amplification. The assay was immunoSEQ multiplex PCR, and TCRdb's table has in-frame clones only and misses some. V and J calls plus clone size are reproduced from that table; the DNA served to infer D and trimming. The profile covers about 78,000 clones, with around 89% appearing a single time and approximately 4% taken by the ten largest. CDR1 is WNHNN, CDR2 SYGVQD, per germline (reference sequence). CDR3 length: 13 amino acids. The rearrangement links TRBV10-1 to TRBJ2-7, with D possibly matching TRBD1 (5 bases). Material: peripheral blood. This TCR was sampled from a woman older than 75 with active or convalescent COVID-19. CDR3 amino acids: CPASKGNGDEQYF. Here the CDR3 DNA reads TGCCCTGCGAGCAAGGGGAACGGAGACGAGCAGTACTTC.